The 14 T cell receptor beta chains given below trace back to one sample, sequenced in a study of blood T cell repertoires in COVID-19. Produced via immunoSEQ multiplex PCR; TCRdb's table is partial and in-frame only. Here the sample spans 200,000 to 250,000 clones, around 86% being singletons. The sequenced sample was PBMCs or T cells enriched from blood (not recorded which). The origin of the receptors is a woman aged 50 to 60 who had recovered from COVID-19.

The chain carries TRBV14 and TRBJ2-3; TRBD1 matches 8 bases. The V segment lost 3 bases and the J segment 2 bases; nucleotides outside the gene matches: 7. Germline V gene sequence: CDR1 SGHDN, CDR2 FVKESK. The CDR3 has 16 residues. The CDR3: CASSQRAGQATDTQYF. CDR3 nucleotide sequence: TGTGCCAGCAGCCAGAGGGCGGGACAGGCCACAGATACGCAGTATTTT.

This chain uses TRBV4-1 with TRBJ1-4; 7 bases are a match to TRBD1. Germline trimming cut 3 bases from V and 10 bases from J; bases unmatched to any gene: 8. This CDR3 is 14 amino acids long. Germline CDR1 MGHRA, CDR2 YSYEKL. As DNA, the CDR3 is TGCGCCAGCAGCCACCCTGGGACAGATTTAAAACTGTTTTTT. Translation gives CASSHPGTDLKLFF.

In this sample, this clone turned up once. The V gene is TRBV19, the J gene TRBJ2-1; no firm D call. Germline V gene sequence: CDR1 LNHDA, CDR2 SQIVND (reference sequence). V lost 7 bases, J lost 0 bases, and 7 bases lay in between. The length of the CDR3 is 13 residues. The DNA for the CDR3 is TGTGCCAGTACCCAATCCTCCTACAATGAGCAGTTCTTC. Amino acid sequence: CASTQSSYNEQFF.

The V and J genes are TRBV15 and TRBJ1-1; 7 nucleotides align to TRBD1. The germline gives CDR1 LNHNV, CDR2 YYDKDF (reference sequence). The CDR3 sequence is 14 residues long. V lost 0 bases and J lost 11; bases outside the gene matches: 9. The CDR3, as DNA: TGTGCCACCAGCAGAGACGAAGGGGGCGAGGGGGCTTTCTTT. Translating it yields CATSRDEGGEGAFF.

The chain has TRBV4-3 and TRBJ2-6; D is ambiguous. CDR1 and CDR2 (germline): LGHNA, YSLEER. This CDR3 has 15 amino acids. The ends were cut back, 5 bases at V and 0 bases at J, with 8 bases in the middle. CDR3 region: CASSSSYSGANVLTF. The CDR3 DNA sequence: TGCGCCAGCAGCTCGTCCTACTCTGGGGCCAACGTCCTGACTTTC.

The V and J genes are TRBV29-1 and TRBJ2-1; 10 positions agree with TRBD1. Per germline, CDR1 SQVTM and CDR2 ANQGSEA. V lost 6 bases and J lost 9; bases outside the gene matches: 11. The CDR3 runs 14 residues. CDR3 loop: CSVRDRGRGGEQFF. CDR3 bases: TGCAGCGTCCGGGACAGGGGACGAGGGGGTGAGCAGTTCTTC.

The chain has TRBV4-1 and TRBJ2-1; no reliable D call. Germline V gives CDR1 MGHRA, CDR2 YSYEKL. The CDR3 extends over 17 amino acids. V was shortened by 1 base and J by 6 bases, with 19 bases between the two germline ends. In DNA form, the CDR3 reads TGCGCCAGCAGCCAAGCCCCCCCAGCGACGACGGGCAATGAGCAGTTCTTC. This encodes CASSQAPPATTGNEQFF.

This rearrangement joins TRBV15 to TRBJ2-7, with D tentatively TRBD2 (5 bases). V was trimmed by 0 bases and J by 6 bases, leaving 9 bases between them. The CDR3 is 13 residues long. The V gene's germline CDR1 is LNHNV and CDR2 YYDKDF (reference sequence). DNA of the CDR3: TGTGCCACCAGCAGAGATCTGGGGAGCGAGCAGTACTTC. Encoded protein: CATSRDLGSEQYF.

The chain employs TRBV6-5 and TRBJ1-2; 7 nucleotides match TRBD1. The trim removed 7 bases at V and 2 bases at J, leaving 10 bases unmatched. Germline values: CDR1 MNHEY, CDR2 SVGAGI. This CDR3 has 15 residues. The CDR3 nucleotides are TGTGCCAGCACTTATGACAGGGACGCAAACTATGGCTACACCTTC. Its protein product is CASTYDRDANYGYTF.

The V and J genes are TRBV27 and TRBJ1-2, with no clear D. The CDR3 sequence is 14 residues long. Trimming pared 3 bases from V and 3 bases from J, leaving 11 bases between. Germline V lookup: CDR1 MNHEY, CDR2 SMNVEV (reference sequence). The CDR3 bases are TGTGCCAGCAGTTTGTACCCGGGGTACTATGGCTACACCTTC. Translation: CASSLYPGYYGYTF.

V usage is TRBV7-2 and J usage is TRBJ2-1; 9 bases are a match to TRBD1. With V trimmed by 6 bases and J by 1 base, 7 bases remained unmatched. The CDR3 extends over 16 amino acids. Germline assignment: CDR1 SGHTA and CDR2 FQGNSA. The CDR3: CASSLTGGKSYNEQFF. In nucleotides, the CDR3 is TGTGCCAGCAGTTTAACAGGGGGCAAATCCTACAATGAGCAGTTCTTC.

The genes are TRBV18 and TRBJ2-1; 13 bases match TRBD2. Germline CDR1 is KGHSH and CDR2 is LQKENI. This CDR3 has 14 residues. V was clipped by 4 bases and J by 8 bases; unmatched bases: 2. The CDR3 region is CASSRTSGSYEQFF. The DNA for the CDR3 is TGTGCCAGCTCACGGACTAGCGGGAGCTATGAGCAGTTCTTC.

This clone was counted between two and nine times. This chain connects TRBV19 to TRBJ2-2; D may be TRBD1 (5 bases). This CDR3 spans 16 amino acids. In germline, CDR1 is LNHDA, CDR2 SQIVND (reference sequence). Trimming pared 6 bases from V and 5 bases from J, leaving 19 bases between. As DNA, the CDR3 is TGTGCCAGTAGGGGTTTTGGACAAGGGCGTACCGGGGAGCTGTTTTTT. Its translation is CASRGFGQGRTGELFF. Full variable domain (missing parts from reference TRBV19 and TRBJ2-2): DGGITQSPKYLFRKEGQNVTLSCEQNLNHDAMYWYRQDPGQGLRLIYYSQIVNDFQKGDIAEGYSVSREKKESFPLTVTSAQKNPTAFYLCASRGFGQGRTGELFFGEGSRLTVL.

The rearrangement links TRBV6-5 to TRBJ2-7; D is undetermined. Germline values: CDR1 MNHEY, CDR2 SVGAGI. The CDR3 extends over 15 amino acids. Between the trimmed V and J ends, which lost 0 bases and 0 bases, there was a span of 9 bases. This CDR3 reads CASSYSAGSSYEQYF. For the CDR3, the DNA is TGTGCCAGCAGTTACTCAGCAGGAAGCTCCTACGAGCAGTACTTC.